What follows describes a single T cell receptor (beta chain). The data derive from a study of monozygotic twins with inflammatory bowel disease. Template switching introduced UMIs that contain a 6-nucleotide sample barcode. TCRdb reprocessed the 5' RACE reads and reports one entry per CDR3 protein, with no DNA. The specimen's table records 200,000 to 250,000 distinct CDR3 sequences. This CDR3 contains 14 residues. Per the germline V gene, CDR1 is DFQATT and CDR2 is SNEGSKA (reference sequence). This clonotype originated in a human donor with ulcerative colitis or Crohn's disease, or a healthy co-twin of an affected twin (not recorded which). The V gene is TRBV20-1, the J gene TRBJ2-1; without DNA, the TCRdb call of TRBD2 cannot be checked. The sequenced sample consisted of blood. CDR3 region: CSASSSGAYNEQFF.